This is a list of T cell receptor beta chains from one sample in a study of blood T cell repertoires in COVID-19. Sequenced by immunoSEQ multiplex PCR; TCRdb stores in-frame clones only, minus some. The sample includes hundreds of thousands of clones, roughly 80% of them seen just once. Sequencing was carried out using PBMCs or T cells enriched from blood (not recorded which). Source of these receptors: a man aged 35 to 55 who had been exposed to COVID-19. Each CDR3 is given with its conserved first and last residue. A D gene is named only where the DNA matches it firmly. A clone size is listed for some rows: how often the clone was seen (once, few, many), or a class if it is expanded.

V gene	CDR3 length	clone size	D gene	J gene	CDR3 DNA	CDR3 protein
TRBV7-8	15	many	NA	TRBJ1-6	TGTGCCAGCAGCTCCTTACAGGGTCCTTCTTCACCCCTCCACTTT	CASSSLQGPSSPLHF
TRBV5-1	14	NA	NA	TRBJ2-7	TGCGCCAGCAGCTTGGAGGGACAAAACTACGAGCAGTACTTC	CASSLEGQNYEQYF
TRBV9	14	NA	NA	TRBJ1-6	TGTGCCAGCAGCTCGAGCTCCTATAATTCACCCCTCCACTTT	CASSSSSYNSPLHF
TRBV25-1	14	NA	NA	TRBJ2-1	TGTGCCAGCAGTGCGTCCGGGTTAACCAATGAGCAGTTCTTC	CASSASGLTNEQFF
TRBV5-1	15	NA	TRBD2	TRBJ2-1	TGCGCCAGCAGCTCCGGACTAGCGGGGGACAATGAGCAGTTCTTC	CASSSGLAGDNEQFF
TRBV5-1	14	NA	TRBD1	TRBJ1-1	TGCGCCAGCAGTGAACAGGGGCTGAACACTGAAGCTTTCTTT	CASSEQGLNTEAFF
TRBV23-1	15	NA	TRBD2	TRBJ2-2	TGCGCCAGCAGTCATGGCGGGGGAGGCACCGGGGAGCTGTTTTTT	CASSHGGGGTGELFF
TRBV28	14	NA	TRBD2	TRBJ2-1	TGTGCCAGCAGTTCGGGACTAGTCAGCGATGAGCAGTTCTTC	CASSSGLVSDEQFF
TRBV20-1	15	NA	TRBD2	TRBJ2-7	TGCAGTGCTCGTGGACCTAGCGGACAAACCTACGAGCAGTACTTC	CSARGPSGQTYEQYF
TRBV3-1/TRBV3-2	15	NA	TRBD2	TRBJ2-5	TGTGCCAGCAGCCTCTTTACCGGGGGGGGAGAGACCCAGTACTTC	CASSLFTGGGETQYF
TRBV6-5	12	NA	NA	TRBJ1-2	TGTGCCAGCGGTCAGGGCAACTATGGCTACACCTTC	CASGQGNYGYTF
TRBV5-1	13	NA	NA	TRBJ1-1	TGCGCCAGCAGCTTGGCCGCGGGATTAGGGGCTTTCTTT	CASSLAAGLGAFF
TRBV30	13	NA	TRBD1	TRBJ1-5	TGTGCCTGGACGCCGGGACAGGGGGGGCCCCAGCATTTT	CAWTPGQGGPQHF
TRBV7-7	14	NA	TRBD2	TRBJ2-1	TGTGCTAGCAGCGCCGGACTAGCGCAAAATGAGCAGTTCTTC	CASSAGLAQNEQFF
TRBV5-1	15	few	NA	TRBJ2-3	TGCGCCAGCAGCTTGCGGGGTCTCCCCACAGATACGCAGTATTTT	CASSLRGLPTDTQYF
TRBV5-1	14	NA	TRBD2	TRBJ2-7	TGCGCCAGCAGCTTGGCGGGAGGTCCCTACGAGCAGTACTTC	CASSLAGGPYEQYF
TRBV4-1	17	NA	NA	TRBJ2-2	TGCGCCCGCAGCCGACTCAGCGGGCTTCGGTGGGGCGGGGAGCTGTTTTTT	CARSRLSGLRWGGELFF
TRBV3-1/TRBV3-2	19	NA	TRBD2	TRBJ2-7	TGTGCCAGCAGCCAAGATTTCGGGCTAGTGGGGGGGAGGCTCTACGAGCAGTACTTC	CASSQDFGLVGGRLYEQYF
TRBV5-4	15	NA	TRBD2	TRBJ2-1	TGTGCCAGCAGCTCCGGGACTAGCGGTAACAATGAGCAGTTCTTC	CASSSGTSGNNEQFF
TRBV24-1	15	NA	TRBD1	TRBJ1-1	TGTGCCAGCCGTCGGACAGGGTTCATGAACACTGAAGCTTTCTTT	CASRRTGFMNTEAFF
TRBV30	16	NA	TRBD1	TRBJ1-1	TGTGCCTGGAGATCGGGACAGGAGATATTAAACACTGAAGCTTTCTTT	CAWRSGQEILNTEAFF
TRBV9	14	NA	NA	TRBJ2-3	TGTGCCAGCAGCCCAGGGTCTAGCACAGATACGCAGTATTTT	CASSPGSSTDTQYF
TRBV4-1	13	NA	NA	TRBJ1-1	TGCGCCAGCAGCCGAGGAGGGACCACTGAAGCTTTCTTT	CASSRGGTTEAFF
TRBV9	15	NA	TRBD1	TRBJ1-4	TGTGCCAGCAGCCCTGGGGACAGAGGAGGAGAAAAACTGTTTTTT	CASSPGDRGGEKLFF
TRBV30	12	NA	NA	TRBJ1-2	TGTGCCTGGCTCCTGGGGGGAGATGGCTACACCTTC	CAWLLGGDGYTF
TRBV10-1	15	NA	TRBD2	TRBJ2-1	TGCGCCAGCAGTGAGCAGAGCGGGAGCGGAAATGAGCAGTTCTTC	CASSEQSGSGNEQFF
TRBV7-7	16	NA	TRBD2	TRBJ2-5	TGTGCTAGCAGCTTTACCGCCGGGACTACCAGGGAGACCCAGTACTTC	CASSFTAGTTRETQYF
TRBV6-5	15	NA	NA	TRBJ2-1	TGTGCCAGCAGTTACTCGACGGGACTGCGGAATGAGCAGTTCTTC	CASSYSTGLRNEQFF
TRBV7-9	12	NA	NA	TRBJ2-1	TGTGCCAGCAGCTCTCAGAGACACGTCGGGTTCTTC	CASSSQRHVGFF
TRBV5-4	13	NA	TRBD1	TRBJ1-1	TGTGCCAGCAGCTTGGTGGACAGGCAGGGGGCTTTCTTT	CASSLVDRQGAFF
TRBV5-1	15	NA	TRBD1	TRBJ1-2	TGCGCCAGCGGGGTGGTAGGACAGGGTGAATATGGCTACACCTTC	CASGVVGQGEYGYTF
TRBV5-6	16	NA	TRBD1	TRBJ1-5	TGTGCCAGCAGCTTGCTCCGGGACAGGGGCACTCAGCCCCAGCATTTT	CASSLLRDRGTQPQHF
TRBV2	15	NA	TRBD1	TRBJ2-2	TGTGCCAGCAGTGAAGCGGGACAGTACACCGGGGAGCTGTTTTTT	CASSEAGQYTGELFF
TRBV3-1/TRBV3-2	17	NA	NA	TRBJ1-2	TGTGCCAGCAGCCACGGACAGTTCGTTCCGAGCGTTTATGGCTACACCTTC	CASSHGQFVPSVYGYTF
TRBV15	14	NA	NA	TRBJ1-1	TGTGCCACCAGCAGAGGAAGCGCGAACACTGAAGCTTTCTTT	CATSRGSANTEAFF
TRBV5-3	14	NA	NA	TRBJ2-1	TGTGCCCATTTGCAACCCGAGATATACAATGAGCAGTTCTTC	CAHLQPEIYNEQFF
TRBV5-4	15	NA	TRBD2	TRBJ2-4	TGTGCCAGCAGCCGGGGGGGGGATGCCAAAAACATTCAGTACTTC	CASSRGGDAKNIQYF
TRBV29-1	14	NA	NA	TRBJ2-1	TGCAGCGTTGGGCTCCTAGCGCTGTTCAATGAGCAGTTCTTC	CSVGLLALFNEQFF
TRBV5-1	16	NA	NA	TRBJ1-2	TGCGCCAGCAGCCCCTCGTCCCCCCCTATCTCCTATGGCTACACCTTC	CASSPSSPPISYGYTF
TRBV6-5	15	NA	NA	TRBJ2-7	TGTGCCAGCTCCTTTGGGGCTACTCTTGTCCGGGAGCAGTACTTC	CASSFGATLVREQYF
TRBV5-5	15	NA	TRBD1	TRBJ1-1	TGTGCCAGCAATAAGGATCCGGGACAGGGGACGGGAGCTTTCTTT	CASNKDPGQGTGAFF
TRBV3-1/TRBV3-2	13	NA	NA	TRBJ2-3	TGTGCCAGCAGCCAAGTCAGTTCAGATACGCAGTATTTT	CASSQVSSDTQYF
TRBV24-1	13	NA	TRBD1	TRBJ1-5	TGTGCCACCAGACAGGGGAGGAATCAGCCCCAGCATTTT	CATRQGRNQPQHF
TRBV30	15	NA	TRBD1	TRBJ1-1	TGTGCCTGGAGTATAACGGGACAGGGGGCCACTGAAGCTTTCTTT	CAWSITGQGATEAFF
TRBV24-1	19	many	NA	TRBJ1-2	TGTGCCACCAGTGATTCCTGGGGGCGCATAAAACCAGCTAACTATGGCTACACCTTC	CATSDSWGRIKPANYGYTF